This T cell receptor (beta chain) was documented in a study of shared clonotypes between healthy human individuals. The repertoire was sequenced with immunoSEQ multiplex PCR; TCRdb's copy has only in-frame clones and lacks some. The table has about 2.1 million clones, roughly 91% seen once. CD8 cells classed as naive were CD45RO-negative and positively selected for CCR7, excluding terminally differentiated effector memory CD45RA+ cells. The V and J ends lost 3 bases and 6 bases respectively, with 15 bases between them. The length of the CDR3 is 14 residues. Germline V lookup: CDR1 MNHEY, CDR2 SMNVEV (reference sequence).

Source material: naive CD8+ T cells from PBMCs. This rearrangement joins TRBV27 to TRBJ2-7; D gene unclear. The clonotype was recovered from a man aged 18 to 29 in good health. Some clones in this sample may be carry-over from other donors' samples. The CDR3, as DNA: TGTGCCAGCAGTTTCGGGCCCTCCCTTGGCGAGCAGTACTTC. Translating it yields CASSFGPSLGEQYF.